Each of the 15 T cell receptor beta chains below was sequenced from the same sample in a study of shared clonotypes between healthy human individuals. The method was immunoSEQ multiplex PCR; TCRdb's version includes in-frame clones alone and lacks a portion of them. The repertoire holds millions of clones, roughly 92% seen once, with over 0.12% in the top ten. Sequencing was carried out using naive CD4+ T cells sorted from blood. Stated subset: CD45RA+ positively selected. These receptors were obtained from a man between 18 and 35 years old in good health.

The rearrangement links TRBV30 to TRBJ1-4; D is undetermined. CDR3 length: 13 residues. The germline V gene encodes CDR1 GTSNPN and CDR2 SVGIG (reference sequence). V lost 4 bases, J lost 6 bases, and 12 bases lay in between. CDR3 DNA: TGTGCCTGGACAGCCCGGACGGATGAAAAACTGTTTTTT. This gives the protein CAWTARTDEKLFF. Supplemented by reference TRBV30 and TRBJ1-4, the full variable domain reads SQTIHQWPATLVQPVGSPLSLECTVEGTSNPNLYWYRQAAGRGLQLLFYSVGIGQISSEVPQNLSASRPQDRQFILSSKKLLLSDSGFYLCAWTARTDEKLFFGSGTQLSVL.

This chain connects TRBV29-1 to TRBJ2-3, with D perhaps TRBD1 (5 bases). The germline V gene encodes CDR1 SQVTM and CDR2 ANQGSEA. CDR3 length: 12 residues. Trimming stripped 7 bases from V and 0 bases from J, with 8 bases between. The CDR3 DNA follows: TGCAGCGGAGGACACAGCACAGATACGCAGTATTTT. This encodes CSGGHSTDTQYF.

The CDR3 coding sequence is TGTGCCTGGAGTGCCCCGGGGTCTAGCTCCTACGAGCAGTACTTC. It codes for CAWSAPGSSSYEQYF. The rearrangement joins TRBV30 to TRBJ2-7; TRBD2 might be the D (5 bases). V gave up 1 base and J gave up 0 bases, with 13 bases separating them. There are 15 residues in the CDR3. Germline lookup yields CDR1 GTSNPN and CDR2 SVGIG (reference sequence).

Notes on this clone: This sample includes further DNA sequences coding for the same CDR3. The chain combines TRBV6-5 with TRBJ1-1, with D unresolved. From germline, CDR1 is MNHEY and CDR2 SVGAGI. The V gene lost 3 bases and the J gene lost 0 bases, with 8 bases spanning the gap. The CDR3 is 14 residues long. CDR3 amino acids: CASSYRGLNTEAFF. The DNA of the CDR3 is TGTGCCAGCAGTTATCGGGGTTTGAACACTGAAGCTTTCTTT.

CDR3 protein: CASRQTGERNEQFF. The CDR3 bases are TGCGCCAGCAGGCAGACAGGGGAACGCAATGAGCAGTTCTTC. The V and J genes are TRBV5-1 and TRBJ2-1, with 8 bases fitting TRBD1. Germline V gene sequence: CDR1 SGHRS, CDR2 YFSETQ. This CDR3 region has 14 residues. V lost 5 bases and J lost 6; bases outside the gene matches: 7.

The chain employs TRBV6-6 and TRBJ2-2; 8 bases line up with TRBD2. This CDR3 contains 16 residues. Germline V gives CDR1 MNHNY, CDR2 SVGAGI (reference sequence). The V gene end was trimmed by 2 bases and the J gene end by 4 bases; junction bases not matched to a gene: 6. The CDR3, as DNA: TGTGCCAGCAGTTACCCGGGGGGGGGTGGCACCGGGGAGCTGTTTTTT. Amino acids: CASSYPGGGGTGELFF.

The V gene is TRBV2, the J gene TRBJ1-4; a weak D match, TRBD1 (6 bases). The CDR3 consists of 15 residues. Between the trimmed V and J ends, which lost 1 base and 7 bases, there was a span of 13 bases. CDR1 is SNHLY, CDR2 FYNNEI, per germline. The CDR3 reads CASSEEMGAGEKLFF. The CDR3 nucleotides read TGTGCCAGCAGTGAAGAGATGGGGGCGGGTGAAAAACTGTTTTTT.

To note about this clone: Other DNA sequences in this specimen translate into the identical CDR3. V and J are TRBV7-9 and TRBJ1-3, with D unclear. V was pared by 4 bases and J by 7 bases, with 8 bases between. Germline V lookup: CDR1 SEHNR, CDR2 FQNEAQ (reference sequence). The CDR3 is 12 amino acids. CDR3 nucleotides: TGTGCCAGCAGCTCGACCGGGAACACCATATATTTT. It is translated as CASSSTGNTIYF.

Only one count was recorded for this clone. The chain links TRBV9 to TRBJ2-7; 8 positions match TRBD2. There are 16 residues in the CDR3. V lost 2 bases to trimming and J lost 6 bases; unmatched junction nucleotides: 13. CDR1 and CDR2 from the germline V gene are SGDLS and YYNGEE. The DNA for the CDR3 is TGTGCCAGCAGCGTGTTGGGTTCCGGGACTAGTACCGAGCAGTACTTC. Translated, it gives CASSVLGSGTSTEQYF.

This chain links TRBV15 with TRBJ1-2; D is unresolved. Germline-derived CDR1 and CDR2 are LNHNV and YYDKDF (reference sequence). The CDR3 is 16 amino acids. V lost 6 bases, J lost 3 bases, and 20 bases lay in between. CDR3 in amino acids: CATSSDRRSDYYGYTF. As DNA, the CDR3 is TGTGCCACCAGTTCGGACCGCCGTAGTGATTACTATGGCTACACCTTC.

Only one count was recorded for this clone. The J gene is TRBJ2-2, the V gene TRBV6-1, with D possibly TRBD2 on 6 matching bases. Looked up from germline, CDR1 is MNHNS and CDR2 is SASEGT. CDR3 length: 15 residues. Between the trimmed V and J ends, which lost 8 bases and 1 base, there was a span of 14 bases. The CDR3 sequence: CASEPLALNTGELFF. DNA for the CDR3: TGTGCCAGCGAGCCCCTAGCGTTGAACACCGGGGAGCTGTTTTTT.

This chain links TRBV5-1 with TRBJ1-1; 7 bases agree with TRBD1. Germline V gene lookup returns CDR1 SGHRS and CDR2 YFSETQ. CDR3 size: 14 residues. Germline trimming cut 4 bases from V and 4 bases from J; bases unmatched to any gene: 7. The CDR3 loop reads CASSPDRSSTEAFF. The CDR3 DNA follows: TGCGCCAGCAGCCCGGACAGGTCGTCCACTGAAGCTTTCTTT. Complete variable domain (other parts from reference TRBV5-1 and TRBJ1-1): KAGVTQTPRYLIKTRGQQVTLSCSPISGHRSVSWYQQTPGQGLQFLFEYFSETQRNKGNFPGRFSGRQFSNSRSEMNVSTLELGDSALYLCASSPDRSSTEAFFGQGTRLTVV.

This clone was seen once. The genes are TRBV29-1 and TRBJ2-7, with TRBD1 as a possible D gene (6 bases). CDR1 is SQVTM and CDR2 is ANQGSEA in the germline V gene. CDR3 length equals 11 residues. Trimming removed 7 bases at V and 5 bases at J, with 12 bases between. The CDR3 DNA follows: TGCAGCGGACAGGTGGTCAACGAGCAGTACTTC. This encodes CSGQVVNEQYF.

The chain employs TRBV7-9 and TRBJ2-3, with D unclear. CDR3 length: 13 amino acids. Per the germline V gene, CDR1 is SEHNR and CDR2 is FQNEAQ (reference sequence). Trimming took off 5 bases at V and 5 bases at J, with 11 bases between the two ends. The CDR3 here is CASSPPAIDTQYF. Here the CDR3 DNA reads TGTGCCAGCAGCCCCCCGGCTATAGATACGCAGTATTTT.

This chain uses TRBV18 with TRBJ2-7; weak D call: TRBD1 (6 bases). The V end lost 3 bases, the J end lost 4 bases, and 16 bases lay between the germline ends. The CDR3 loop spans 15 amino acids. The germline V gene encodes CDR1 KGHSH and CDR2 LQKENI. CDR3 DNA sequence: TGTGCCAGCTCACCCTCACAGGGAACTTTATACGAGCAGTACTTC. Translating gives CASSPSQGTLYEQYF.